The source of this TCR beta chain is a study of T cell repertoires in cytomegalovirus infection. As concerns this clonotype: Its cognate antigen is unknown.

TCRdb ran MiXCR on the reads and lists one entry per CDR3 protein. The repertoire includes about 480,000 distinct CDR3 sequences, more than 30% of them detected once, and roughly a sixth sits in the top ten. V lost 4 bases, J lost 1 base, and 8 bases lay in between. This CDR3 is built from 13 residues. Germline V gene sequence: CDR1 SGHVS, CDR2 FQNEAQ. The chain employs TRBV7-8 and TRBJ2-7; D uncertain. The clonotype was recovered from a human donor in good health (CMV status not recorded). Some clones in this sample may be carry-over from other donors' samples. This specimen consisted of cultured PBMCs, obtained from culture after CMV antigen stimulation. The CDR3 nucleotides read TGTGCCAGCAGCTCCGCGTCGTCCTACGAGCAGTACTTC. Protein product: CASSSASSYEQYF.